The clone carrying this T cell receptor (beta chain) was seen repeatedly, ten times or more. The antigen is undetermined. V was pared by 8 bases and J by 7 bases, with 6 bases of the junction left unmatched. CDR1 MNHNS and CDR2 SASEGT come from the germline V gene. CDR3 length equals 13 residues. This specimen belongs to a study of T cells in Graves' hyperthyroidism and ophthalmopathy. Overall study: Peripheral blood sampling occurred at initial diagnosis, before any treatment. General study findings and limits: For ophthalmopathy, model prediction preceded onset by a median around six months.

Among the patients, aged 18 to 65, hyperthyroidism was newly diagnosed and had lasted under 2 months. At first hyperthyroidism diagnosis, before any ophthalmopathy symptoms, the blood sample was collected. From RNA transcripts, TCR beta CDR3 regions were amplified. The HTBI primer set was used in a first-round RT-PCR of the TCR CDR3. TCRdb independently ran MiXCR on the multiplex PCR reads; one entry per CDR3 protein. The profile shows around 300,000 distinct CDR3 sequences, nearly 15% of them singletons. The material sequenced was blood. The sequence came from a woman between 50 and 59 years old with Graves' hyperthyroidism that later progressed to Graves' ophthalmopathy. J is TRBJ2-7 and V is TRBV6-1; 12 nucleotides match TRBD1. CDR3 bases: TGTGCCAGCCGGGACAGGGGGCTGAAAGAGCAGTACTTC. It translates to CASRDRGLKEQYF.